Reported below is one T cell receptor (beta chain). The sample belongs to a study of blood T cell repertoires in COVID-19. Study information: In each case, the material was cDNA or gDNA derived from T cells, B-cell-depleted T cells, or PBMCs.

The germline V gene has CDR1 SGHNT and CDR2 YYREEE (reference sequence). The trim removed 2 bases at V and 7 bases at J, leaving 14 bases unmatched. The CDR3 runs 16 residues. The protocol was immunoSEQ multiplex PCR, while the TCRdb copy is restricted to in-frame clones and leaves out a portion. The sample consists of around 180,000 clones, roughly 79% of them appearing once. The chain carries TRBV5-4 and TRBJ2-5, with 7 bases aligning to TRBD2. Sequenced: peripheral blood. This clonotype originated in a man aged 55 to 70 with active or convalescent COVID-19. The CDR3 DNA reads TGTGCCAGCAGCTTCCTGCTAGCGGAACCAAGCGGGACCCAGTACTTC. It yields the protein CASSFLLAEPSGTQYF.